The 23 T cell receptor beta chains reported below all come from one sample, sequenced in a study of somatic mutations in cytotoxic T cells in rheumatoid arthritis. This table comes from immunoSEQ multiplex PCR, and its TCRdb copy is limited to in-frame clones, with some not included. The sample consists of around 19,000 clones, 68% of them appearing once. Sequencing used CD8+ T cells sorted from blood. These receptors were collected from an adult with rheumatoid arthritis.

This clone was observed a single time. The chain uses TRBV2 and TRBJ1-4, with unresolved D. The CDR3 sequence is 12 residues long. Germline assignment: CDR1 SNHLY and CDR2 FYNNEI. V was cut by 6 bases and J by 7 bases, with 9 bases left in between. CDR3 nucleotide sequence: TGTGCCAGCAGGGCTGATGGTGAAAAACTGTTTTTT. Residues: CASRADGEKLFF.

The chain uses TRBV19 and TRBJ2-7; D perhaps matches TRBD1 (5 bases). The CDR3 contains 16 residues. The germline CDR1 and CDR2 sequences are LNHDA and SQIVND (reference sequence). V was shortened by 5 bases and J by 7 bases, with 24 bases between the two germline ends. CDR3 sequence reads: CASSPPVGRAPLEQYF. The CDR3 DNA reads as TGTGCCAGTAGTCCCCCCGTGGGCAGGGCCCCGTTGGAGCAGTACTTC.

V is TRBV5-6 and J is TRBJ1-2, with D unclear. The germline CDR1 and CDR2 sequences are SGHDT and YYEEEE. Trimming left V 0 bases short and J 2 bases short, with 5 bases between. The CDR3 is 13 residues long. CDR3 in amino acids: CASSLGRNYGYTF. The CDR3 DNA is TGTGCCAGCAGCTTGGGACGGAACTATGGCTACACCTTC. Variable domain in full (rest from reference TRBV5-6 and TRBJ1-2): DAGVTQSPTHLIKTRGQQVTLRCSPKSGHDTVSWYQQALGQGPQFIFQYYEEEERQRGNFPDRFSGHQFPNYSSELNVNALLLGDSALYLCASSLGRNYGYTFGSGTRLTVV.

In its sample, this clone was seen a few times. The chain uses TRBV11-1 and TRBJ2-3; no firm D call. This CDR3 is built from 13 residues. Trimming pared 3 bases from V and 0 bases from J, leaving 4 bases between. Germline loops: CDR1 SGHAT, CDR2 FQDESV (reference sequence). The CDR3 DNA follows: TGTGCCAGCAGCTTCCCCAGCACAGATACGCAGTATTTT. It specifies CASSFPSTDTQYF.

The rearrangement links TRBV7-9 to TRBJ1-5; D is uncertain. Per germline, CDR1 SEHNR and CDR2 FQNEAQ (reference sequence). The V end lost 0 bases, the J end lost 3 bases, and 12 bases lay between the germline ends. CDR3 length equals 16 residues. For the CDR3, the DNA is TGTGCCAGCAGCTTAGCGAGGGTGGGTACCAATCAGCCCCAGCATTTT. This gives the protein CASSLARVGTNQPQHF.

This clone is medium-sized by share. This rearrangement joins TRBV4-3 to TRBJ1-5; D not resolved. Trimming removed 0 bases from V and 2 bases from J, with 11 bases in between. The CDR3 is 16 amino acids. Germline loops: CDR1 LGHNA, CDR2 YSLEER. In DNA, the CDR3 is TGCGCCAGCAGCCAAGATGCTGGGGAAGGCAATCAGCCCCAGCATTTT. It yields the protein CASSQDAGEGNQPQHF.

The chain combines TRBV19 with TRBJ2-1; D is unresolved. There are 12 residues in the CDR3. The V gene's germline CDR1 is LNHDA and CDR2 SQIVND (reference sequence). V was shortened by 1 base and J by 9 bases, with 7 bases between the two germline ends. DNA of the CDR3: TGTGCCAGTAGTATAGGAACGGCTGAGCAGTTCTTC. Translation: CASSIGTAEQFF. The full variable domain, its missing parts supplied by reference TRBV19 and TRBJ2-1, is DGGITQSPKYLFRKEGQNVTLSCEQNLNHDAMYWYRQDPGQGLRLIYYSQIVNDFQKGDIAEGYSVSREKKESFPLTVTSAQKNPTAFYLCASSIGTAEQFFGPGTRLTVL.

The chain carries TRBV30 and TRBJ2-7; D not certain. Germline V CDR1 and CDR2: GTSNPN, SVGIG (reference sequence). The V end lost 2 bases, the J end lost 1 base, and 12 bases lay between the germline ends. There are 14 residues in the CDR3. The CDR3 bases are TGTGCCTGGAGTATCCCGACATTTTCCTACGAGCAGTACTTC. It specifies CAWSIPTFSYEQYF.

This clone was counted a few times. V usage is TRBV19 and J usage is TRBJ2-5; 7 nucleotides line up with TRBD1. The CDR3 totals 15 residues. Germline values: CDR1 LNHDA, CDR2 SQIVND (reference sequence). The V gene end was trimmed by 4 bases and the J gene end by 4 bases; junction bases not matched to a gene: 9. This CDR3 reads CASSTGTVTTETQYF. The CDR3 bases are TGTGCCAGTAGTACTGGGACAGTCACTACAGAGACCCAGTACTTC.

The V call is TRBV9, the J call TRBJ2-3, with 11 bases lining up with TRBD1. The CDR3 spans 15 residues. Germline-derived CDR1 and CDR2 are SGDLS and YYNGEE. V trimming: 3 bases; J trimming: 6 bases; junction bases outside the gene matches: 6. This CDR3 is CASSARTGGLDTQYF. DNA for the CDR3: TGTGCCAGCAGCGCACGGACAGGGGGCTTGGATACGCAGTATTTT. Full variable domain (remainder filled in from reference TRBV9 and TRBJ2-3): DSGVTQTPKHLITATGQRVTLRCSPRSGDLSVYWYQQSLDQGLQFLIQYYNGEERAKGNILERFSAQQFPDLHSELNLSSLELGDSALYFCASSARTGGLDTQYFGPGTRLTVL.

CDR3 nucleotide sequence: TGTGCTAGTGGTCACATTCTGGACAGGGGGATTCAGCCCCAGCATTTT. Translating gives CASGHILDRGIQPQHF. The V gene is TRBV12-5, the J gene TRBJ1-5; TRBD1 matches 10 bases. There are 16 residues in the CDR3. Germline V gene data show CDR1 as LGHNT and CDR2 as FRNRAP. After removal of 5 bases from V and 6 bases from J, the junction contained 10 bases not matched to a gene.

As DNA, the CDR3 is TGTGCCACCCCCCATCCTCGACAGGGCCCCTACGAGCAGTACTTC. Amino acid sequence: CATPHPRQGPYEQYF. The chain carries TRBV7-9 and TRBJ2-7, with 7 bases that match TRBD1. CDR1 is SEHNR, CDR2 FQNEAQ, per germline (reference sequence). V was clipped by 10 bases and J by 2 bases; unmatched bases: 14. The CDR3 has 15 residues.

CDR3 protein: CASSGGYSVEQFF. The CDR3 nucleotides are TGTGCCAGCAGCGGAGGATACTCCGTTGAGCAGTTCTTC. The rearrangement links TRBV9 to TRBJ2-1; no reliable D call. Trimming stripped 3 bases from V and 9 bases from J, with 13 bases between. Germline V gene data show CDR1 as SGDLS and CDR2 as YYNGEE. The CDR3 runs to 13 residues.

The sample holds a few counts of this clone. The V call is TRBV5-1, the J call TRBJ1-5; D is ambiguous. This CDR3 contains 13 residues. Germline CDR1 and CDR2: SGHRS and YFSETQ. V lost 8 bases and J lost 0, with 9 bases in between. The CDR3 DNA reads as TGCGCCAGTACACAGACTAGCAATCAGCCCCAGCATTTT. Translation: CASTQTSNQPQHF. Full variable domain (remainder filled in from reference TRBV5-1 and TRBJ1-5): KAGVTQTPRYLIKTRGQQVTLSCSPISGHRSVSWYQQTPGQGLQFLFEYFSETQRNKGNFPGRFSGRQFSNSRSEMNVSTLELGDSALYLCASTQTSNQPQHFGDGTRLSIL.

The chain recombines TRBV12-5 with TRBJ1-4; a possible D gene is TRBD1 (6 bases). CDR3 size: 18 residues. CDR1 and CDR2 (germline): LGHNT, FRNRAP. Trimming shortened V by 0 bases and J by 0 bases, and 14 bases separated the two germline ends. Here the CDR3 DNA reads TGTGCTAGTGGTTTGGTACTAAAGGACAGCGCAACTAATGAAAAACTGTTTTTT. It encodes CASGLVLKDSATNEKLFF.

The chain joins TRBV28 to TRBJ2-7, with unresolved D. CDR1 and CDR2 (germline): MDHEN, SYDVKM. Trimming stripped 3 bases from V and 3 bases from J, with 9 bases between. CDR3 length: 13 residues. The CDR3 DNA sequence: TGTGCCAGCAGTTTGAGTTTGGGCTACGAGCAGTACTTC. Translation: CASSLSLGYEQYF.

This clone was observed a single time. The chain employs TRBV10-2 and TRBJ2-3; possibly TRBD1 or TRBD2 for D (6 bases each). The CDR3 runs to 16 residues. The V and J ends lost 2 bases and 5 bases respectively, with 17 bases between them. CDR1 and CDR2 (germline): WSHSY, SAAADI. CDR3 in amino acids: CASSEGGWGQGDTQYF. For the CDR3, the DNA is TGCGCCAGCAGTGAGGGGGGGTGGGGGCAAGGAGATACGCAGTATTTT.

The CDR3 region has the DNA TGTGCCAGCAGTCCGGGGTTGGGGTCTGGAAACACCATATATTTT. Translation: CASSPGLGSGNTIYF. The chain has TRBV28 and TRBJ1-3; D call uncertain. Germline V gene sequence: CDR1 MDHEN, CDR2 SYDVKM. This CDR3 comprises 15 residues. V was clipped by 5 bases and J by 1 base, with 12 bases between them.

This clone was seen once. This chain joins TRBV19 and TRBJ2-1; 12 nucleotides match TRBD2. V lost 2 bases and J lost 8; bases outside the gene matches: 4. Germline CDR1 LNHDA, CDR2 SQIVND (reference sequence). The length of the CDR3 is 15 residues. The CDR3 nucleotides are TGTGCCAGTAGTATACTAGCGGGGGGGCAGGATGAGCAGTTCTTC. This translates into CASSILAGGQDEQFF.

The V call is TRBV7-8, the J call TRBJ1-1, with TRBD1 as a possible D gene (5 bases). CDR3 length: 15 amino acids. The V end was cut by 1 base, the J end by 3 bases, with 12 bases between. CDR1 SGHVS and CDR2 FQNEAQ come from the germline V gene. The CDR3 DNA is TGTGCCAGCAGCTTAGTCTCGGCGGGGGACACTGAAGCTTTCTTT. The encoded protein is CASSLVSAGDTEAFF.

The chain uses TRBV5-6 and TRBJ1-2; no clear D gene. Trimming shortened V by 4 bases and J by 3 bases, and 13 bases separated the two germline ends. This CDR3 is built from 14 residues. Germline CDR1 SGHDT, CDR2 YYEEEE. The CDR3 loop is CASSTLGRDYGYTF. In nucleotides, the CDR3 is TGTGCCAGCAGCACTTTAGGGCGGGACTATGGCTACACCTTC.

V is TRBV5-1 and J is TRBJ2-2; 11 nucleotides agree with TRBD1. V was pared by 4 bases and J by 6 bases, with 8 bases of the junction left unmatched. The germline V gene encodes CDR1 SGHRS and CDR2 YFSETQ. This CDR3 is built from 16 residues. The CDR3 DNA follows: TGCGCCAGCAGCAAGGACGGGACAGGGGGGGCCGGGGAGCTGTTTTTT. Amino acid sequence: CASSKDGTGGAGELFF.

The chain links TRBV19 to TRBJ1-6, with 8 bases matching TRBD1. J was trimmed by 9 bases and V by 3 bases; bases with no gene match: 4. The length of the CDR3 is 14 residues. CDR1 and CDR2 (germline): LNHDA, SQIVND (reference sequence). CDR3 sequence (DNA): TGTGCCAGTAGTATGAGGACAGGGCGTTCACCCCTCCACTTT. Translated, it gives CASSMRTGRSPLHF.